This T cell receptor beta chain was sequenced during a study of T cells after posttransplantation cyclophosphamide. Study results and caveats: TRB clonality was highly associated with recipient CMV seropositivity and reactivation. Later blood repertoires were often dominated by clones from the donor CD8+ memory compartment.

Repertoires were generated with immunoSEQ multiplex PCR, while TCRdb's copy carries only in-frame clones and drops some. The profile shows about 32,000 clones, 90% to 95% of them singletons. The naive gate required viable CD3+CD4+ or CD3+CD8+ cells with CCR7+CD45RA+CD45RO-CD95-CD27+CD28+ phenotype. This related bone marrow graft donor gave peripheral blood on the day of marrow donation. Germline assignment: CDR1 MNHNY and CDR2 SVGAGI (reference sequence). J gave up 4 bases and V 5 bases, and 5 bases lay outside the gene matches. The CDR3 loop spans 15 amino acids. A word on this clone: The antigen remains undetermined.

The chain uses TRBV6-6 and TRBJ2-7; the match to TRBD2 covers 13 bases. Sequenced: naive CD4+ T cells sorted from blood. This receptor was obtained from a man younger than 40 in good health and a related stem cell transplant donor. As DNA, the CDR3 is TGTGCCAGCAGTAGTCGACTAGCGGGGGGATACGAGCAGTACTTC. It yields the protein CASSSRLAGGYEQYF.